The rows below give T cell receptor beta chains drawn from one sample of a study of cytomegalovirus exposure and HLA in healthy donors. Data came from immunoSEQ multiplex PCR; TCRdb stores just in-frame clones and leaves some out. The sample lists 100,000 to 150,000 clones, about a sixth occurring once. Input material: PBMCs. These receptors all come from a female donor in good health and CMV-seropositive. CDR3s include the opening cysteine and the closing phenylalanine or tryptophan. D genes are given only for firm matches. Rows may omit the clone size; those that give it use once, few, many or a size class.

v_call: TRBV7-9
d_call: .
j_call: TRBJ1-5
clone_size: .
cdr3_aa: CASSLAFVGQGNQPQHF
cdr3_nt: TGTGCCAGCAGCCTAGCCTTCGTGGGCCAGGGCAATCAGCCCCAGCATTTT

v_call: TRBV10-3
d_call: .
j_call: TRBJ2-3
clone_size: few
cdr3_aa: CAIRSTSTDTQYF
cdr3_nt: TGTGCCATCAGGTCGACTAGCACAGATACGCAGTATTTT

v_call: TRBV7-9
d_call: .
j_call: TRBJ1-2
clone_size: .
cdr3_aa: CASSSGLGLGYTF
cdr3_nt: TGTGCCAGCAGCTCGGGATTGGGGTTAGGCTACACCTTC

v_call: TRBV28
d_call: .
j_call: TRBJ1-2
clone_size: .
cdr3_aa: CASTFLLAEGYTF
cdr3_nt: TGTGCCAGCACCTTCCTCCTCGCCGAGGGCTACACCTTC

v_call: TRBV30
d_call: TRBD2
j_call: TRBJ2-5
clone_size: few
cdr3_aa: CAWSMLAGNQETQYF
cdr3_nt: TGTGCCTGGAGTATGCTAGCGGGGAACCAAGAGACCCAGTACTTC

v_call: TRBV4-3
d_call: .
j_call: TRBJ2-2
clone_size: .
cdr3_aa: CASSQEVARNTGELFF
cdr3_nt: TGCGCCAGCAGCCAAGAAGTTGCCAGGAACACCGGGGAGCTGTTTTTT

v_call: TRBV9
d_call: .
j_call: TRBJ1-2
clone_size: few
cdr3_aa: CASSVDPRANGYTF
cdr3_nt: TGTGCCAGCAGCGTAGATCCCAGGGCGAATGGCTACACCTTC

v_call: TRBV7-3
d_call: .
j_call: TRBJ2-2
clone_size: few
cdr3_aa: CASSLSPTGRNAGELFF
cdr3_nt: TGTGCCAGCAGCTTAAGTCCGACAGGGAGGAATGCCGGGGAGCTGTTTTTT

v_call: TRBV7-7
d_call: TRBD2
j_call: TRBJ2-1
clone_size: .
cdr3_aa: CASSLGGLASYNEQFF
cdr3_nt: TGTGCCAGCAGCTTAGGGGGACTAGCGTCCTACAATGAGCAGTTCTTC

v_call: TRBV7-6
d_call: .
j_call: TRBJ1-2
clone_size: .
cdr3_aa: CASSLEFGGGRANYGYTF
cdr3_nt: TGTGCCAGCAGCTTAGAGTTCGGCGGTGGCCGAGCTAACTATGGCTACACCTTC

v_call: TRBV15
d_call: .
j_call: TRBJ2-3
clone_size: .
cdr3_aa: CATSRDLWGRTDTQYF
cdr3_nt: TGTGCCACCAGCAGGGATTTATGGGGCCGCACAGATACGCAGTATTTT

v_call: TRBV28
d_call: .
j_call: TRBJ1-5
clone_size: .
cdr3_aa: CASSATGRGFQPQHF
cdr3_nt: TGTGCCAGCAGCGCCACAGGGAGAGGGTTTCAGCCCCAGCATTTT

v_call: TRBV4-3
d_call: .
j_call: TRBJ1-3
clone_size: few
cdr3_aa: CASSQDRLGGNTIYF
cdr3_nt: TGCGCCAGCAGCCAAGATCGGCTTGGAGGGAACACCATATATTTT

v_call: TRBV5-1
d_call: .
j_call: TRBJ2-7
clone_size: few
cdr3_aa: CASSPLGGKRGEQYF
cdr3_nt: TGCGCCAGCAGCCCCTTAGGGGGAAAGCGCGGCGAGCAGTACTTC

v_call: TRBV14
d_call: TRBD1
j_call: TRBJ1-1
clone_size: .
cdr3_aa: CASSQDRTGGTEAFF
cdr3_nt: TGTGCCAGCAGCCAAGATCGAACAGGGGGTACTGAAGCTTTCTTT

v_call: TRBV7-2
d_call: TRBD2
j_call: TRBJ2-5
clone_size: few
cdr3_aa: CASSLGLAGGQETQYF
cdr3_nt: TGTGCCAGCAGCTTAGGACTAGCGGGAGGGCAAGAGACCCAGTACTTC

v_call: TRBV30
d_call: .
j_call: TRBJ2-7
clone_size: few
cdr3_aa: CAWSVNWASTYEQYF
cdr3_nt: TGTGCCTGGAGTGTAAATTGGGCCAGTACCTACGAGCAGTACTTC

v_call: TRBV27
d_call: .
j_call: TRBJ2-1
clone_size: few
cdr3_aa: CASSSPPSRISNEQFF
cdr3_nt: TGTGCCAGCAGTTCCCCCCCGTCCCGCATTAGCAATGAGCAGTTCTTC

v_call: TRBV29-1
d_call: .
j_call: TRBJ1-1
clone_size: .
cdr3_aa: CSVDGGLNTEAFF
cdr3_nt: TGCAGCGTTGACGGGGGATTGAACACTGAAGCTTTCTTT

v_call: TRBV5-4
d_call: .
j_call: TRBJ2-3
clone_size: .
cdr3_aa: CASSLRGATDTQYF
cdr3_nt: TGTGCCAGCAGCTTGCGTGGGGCCACAGATACGCAGTATTTT

v_call: TRBV7-2
d_call: TRBD1
j_call: TRBJ2-3
clone_size: .
cdr3_aa: CASSFQTGTQYF
cdr3_nt: TGTGCCAGCAGCTTTCAGACAGGGACGCAGTATTTT

v_call: TRBV18
d_call: .
j_call: TRBJ2-6
clone_size: .
cdr3_aa: CASLLSGANVLTF
cdr3_nt: TGTGCCAGCTTACTCTCTGGTGCCAACGTCCTGACTTTC

v_call: TRBV5-1
d_call: .
j_call: TRBJ2-3
clone_size: few
cdr3_aa: CASSLGSIQGDTQYF
cdr3_nt: TGCGCCAGCAGCTTGGGGTCCATTCAGGGAGATACGCAGTATTTT

v_call: TRBV30
d_call: TRBD2
j_call: TRBJ2-5
clone_size: few
cdr3_aa: CAWSSSSGGAPYF
cdr3_nt: TGTGCCTGGAGTTCATCTAGCGGGGGGGCCCCATACTTC

v_call: TRBV4-1
d_call: .
j_call: TRBJ2-1
clone_size: many
cdr3_aa: CASSRGGVEEQFF
cdr3_nt: TGCGCCAGCAGTCGGGGCGGGGTTGAAGAGCAGTTCTTC